This TCR beta chain was sequenced for a study of Ad26.COV2.S vaccination and SARS-CoV-2 variants. The V gene's germline CDR1 is SGHVS and CDR2 FQNEAQ. V shed 1 base and J shed 4 bases, with 11 bases lying between them. The CDR3 totals 14 residues. Concerning this clone itself: Its antigen is undetermined.

Sequencing used immunoSEQ multiplex PCR; TCRdb keeps in-frame clones, though not all of them. The sample records hundreds of thousands of clones, around nine tenths being singletons. Study-level findings and limits: Reportedly, after vaccination the spike-specific CD8+ and CD4+ T cell responses displayed substantial breadth. An underestimation of total T cell responses may have resulted from the TCR breadth and depth analyses. Recipients of vaccine and of placebo showed similar breadth of their non-spike TCR repertoires.

As for treatment: some 20 received Ad26.COV2.S at low or high dose, single or two shots; 5 received placebo; per-sample allocation not given. Sampling took place 63 days after the first vaccine or placebo injection. The vaccine antigen was prefusion-stabilized Wuhan SARS-CoV-2 spike. The sequenced sample was peripheral blood, obtained in a trial of Ad26.COV2.S vaccine versus placebo. The rearrangement uses TRBV7-8 and TRBJ2-7; tentative D call: TRBD2 (6 bases). The clonotype was recovered from a person between 18 and 60 years old who received the Ad26.COV2.S COVID-19 vaccine or a placebo. This CDR3 is CASSLGPSAYEQYF. DNA of the CDR3: TGTGCCAGCAGCTTAGGGCCTAGCGCATACGAGCAGTACTTC.